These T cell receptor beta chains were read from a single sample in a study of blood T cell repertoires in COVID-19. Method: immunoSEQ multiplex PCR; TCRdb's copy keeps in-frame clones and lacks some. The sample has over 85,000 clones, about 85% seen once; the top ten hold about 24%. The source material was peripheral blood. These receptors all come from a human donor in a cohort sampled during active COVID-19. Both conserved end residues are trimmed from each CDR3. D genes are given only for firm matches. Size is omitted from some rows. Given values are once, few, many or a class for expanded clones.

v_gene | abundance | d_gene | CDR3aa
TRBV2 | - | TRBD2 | ASSDRLAGAKTQY
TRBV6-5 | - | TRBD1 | ASRPDRGDNQPQH
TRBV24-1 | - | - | ATSDSLAGTEAF
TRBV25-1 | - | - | ASRADFGNTIY
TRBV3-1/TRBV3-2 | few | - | ASSHQLVSPVDIQY
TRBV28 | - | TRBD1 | ASSWQGAYQPQH
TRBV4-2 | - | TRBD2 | ASSVTSASSYEQY
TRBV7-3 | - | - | ASSIPGTYPVLT
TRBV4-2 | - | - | ASSQDREAPGNTIY
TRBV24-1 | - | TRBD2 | ATSVPQGLAYEQF
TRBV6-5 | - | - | ASRSGGYNSPLH
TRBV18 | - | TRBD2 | ASSPGGRSYNEQF
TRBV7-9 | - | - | ASSLENSPLH
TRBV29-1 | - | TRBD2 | SVDGLAGANEQF
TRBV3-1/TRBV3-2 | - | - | ASSRDLATDTQY
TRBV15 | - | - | ATSRDASSEKLF
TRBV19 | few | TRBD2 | ASSLQLAGGETQY
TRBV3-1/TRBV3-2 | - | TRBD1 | ASRRQGAAGYT
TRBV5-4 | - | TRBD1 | ASSWDGDRAYEQY
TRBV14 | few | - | ASSHAGRGFYNSPLH
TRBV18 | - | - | ASSPRGGSGANVLT
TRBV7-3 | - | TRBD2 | ASSPASGSNTGELF
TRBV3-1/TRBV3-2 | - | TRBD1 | ASSPLGTGYEQY
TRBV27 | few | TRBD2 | ASKTGGTNEQF
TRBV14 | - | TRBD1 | ASSQVVDRAGETQY
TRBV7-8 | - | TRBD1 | ASSLGTGEYEQY
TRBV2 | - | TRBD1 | ASSRRQGGTEAF
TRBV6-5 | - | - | ASSLQGTTNEKLF
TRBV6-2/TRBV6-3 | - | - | ASSYPTDKTSGTQY
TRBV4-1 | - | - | ASSQEGGLPDTQY
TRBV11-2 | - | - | ASSRRGERYEQY
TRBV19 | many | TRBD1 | ASSLTGGGEGYT
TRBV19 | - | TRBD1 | ASKTGTANTGELF
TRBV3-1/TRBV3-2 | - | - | ASSQRQGKNEQY
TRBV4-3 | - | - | ASSQDRGVADGRGGELF
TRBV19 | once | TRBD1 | ASQGDTDTQY
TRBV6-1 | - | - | ASSENLEGDTQY
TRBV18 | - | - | ASSWGPNEKLF
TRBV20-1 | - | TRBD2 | SASPFSGSVRGEQF
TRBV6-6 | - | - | ASSPGGTQY
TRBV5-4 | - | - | ASSRRDSLHGEQY
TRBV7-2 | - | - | ASSLFASSSYNEQF
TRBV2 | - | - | ASSGTANTEAF
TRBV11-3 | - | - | ASSTELGHEQY